This T cell receptor beta chain originates from a study of blood T cell repertoires in COVID-19. The CDR3 totals 15 residues. Germline values: CDR1 KGHSH, CDR2 LQKENI. V lost 6 bases to trimming and J lost 5 bases, with 16 bases between them. Per the study methods: Estimates of nucleated cell counts were drawn from the amplification of reference gene primers. Measured with immunoSEQ multiplex PCR; TCRdb has only the in-frame clones, and not every one. That table is the source of V, J and clone size, and D and trimming were worked out from the DNA. The sample consists of roughly 190,000 clones, less than 85% of them appearing once.

This rearrangement joins TRBV18 to TRBJ1-4; weak D call: TRBD1 (5 bases). The receptor's source is a woman aged 55 to 70 with acute COVID-19. Sequenced input: PBMCs or T cells enriched from blood (not recorded which). In nucleotides, the CDR3 is TGTGCCAGCTCGCACCCGGGCCACAGGAATGAAAAACTGTTTTTT. Encoded protein: CASSHPGHRNEKLFF.